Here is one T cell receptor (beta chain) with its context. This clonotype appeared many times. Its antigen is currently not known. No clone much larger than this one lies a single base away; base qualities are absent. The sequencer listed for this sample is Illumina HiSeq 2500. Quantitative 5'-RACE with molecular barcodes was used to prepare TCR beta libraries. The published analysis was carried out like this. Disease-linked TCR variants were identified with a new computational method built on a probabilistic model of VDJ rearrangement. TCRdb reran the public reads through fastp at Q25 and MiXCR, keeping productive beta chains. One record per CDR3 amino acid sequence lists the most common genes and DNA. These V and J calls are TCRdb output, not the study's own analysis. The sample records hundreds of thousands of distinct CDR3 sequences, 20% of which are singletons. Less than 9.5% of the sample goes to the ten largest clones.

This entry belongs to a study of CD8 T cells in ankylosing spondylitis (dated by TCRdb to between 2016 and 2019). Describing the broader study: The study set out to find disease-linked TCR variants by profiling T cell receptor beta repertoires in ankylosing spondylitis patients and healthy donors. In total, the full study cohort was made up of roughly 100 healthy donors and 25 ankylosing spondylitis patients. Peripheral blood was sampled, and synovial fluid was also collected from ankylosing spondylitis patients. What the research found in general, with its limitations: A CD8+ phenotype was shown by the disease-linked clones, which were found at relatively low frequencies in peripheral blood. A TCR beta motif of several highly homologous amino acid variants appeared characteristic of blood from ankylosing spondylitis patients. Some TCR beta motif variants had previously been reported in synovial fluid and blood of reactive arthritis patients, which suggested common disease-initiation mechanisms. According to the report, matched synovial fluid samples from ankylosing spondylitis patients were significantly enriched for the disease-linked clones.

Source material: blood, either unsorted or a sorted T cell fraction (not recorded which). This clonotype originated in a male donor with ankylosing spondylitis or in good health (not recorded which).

This receptor has the CDR3 CAISESTPNQPQHF. The bases are TGTGCCATCAGTGAGTCGACTCCCAATCAGCCCCAGCATTTT. This chain is built from TRBV10-3 and TRBJ1-5, with an unclear D gene assignment. CDR1 and CDR2 are drawn from the germline V gene: ENHRY, SYGVKD. The CDR3 has 14 amino acids, counting the end cysteine and phenylalanine. Only the CDR3 portion is preserved as DNA: 42 bases, with reading frame beginning at the first base. V is shortened by 0 bases, J by 3 bases, and the region joining them spans 6 bases.